One sample yielded the 17 T cell receptor beta chains listed below, sequenced in a study of blood T cell repertoires in COVID-19. Method: immunoSEQ multiplex PCR; TCRdb's copy keeps in-frame clones and lacks some. The sample gives around 100,000 clones, 65% to 85% of which show up once; 1.5% to 2.5% is in the top ten. Material: peripheral blood. Source of these receptors: a man in his sixties or seventies with active or convalescent COVID-19.

This chain links TRBV30 with TRBJ1-5; D might be TRBD1 (6 bases). The CDR3 runs to 14 residues. V lost 6 bases to trimming and J lost 7 bases, with 19 bases between them. CDR1 is GTSNPN and CDR2 is SVGIG in the germline V gene (reference sequence). The CDR3 coding sequence is TGTGCCTGCCGAGGGGACACCCTTAACCAGCCCCAGCATTTT. Translating it yields CACRGDTLNQPQHF.

This chain links TRBV2 with TRBJ1-5; D is perhaps TRBD1 (6 bases). Germline CDR1 reads SNHLY; CDR2 reads FYNNEI. The CDR3 has 16 residues. V dropped 6 bases and J dropped 0 bases, with 15 bases sitting between them. The CDR3 DNA sequence: TGTGCCAGCAGCCAATACAGGGCAGCTAGCAATCAGCCCCAGCATTTT. It specifies CASSQYRAASNQPQHF.

The chain uses TRBV2 and TRBJ2-1; tentative D call: TRBD2 (7 bases). The CDR3 spans 15 residues. Looked up from germline, CDR1 is SNHLY and CDR2 is FYNNEI. V was pared by 7 bases and J by 3 bases, with 16 bases between. The CDR3 spells CASTKGGAGYNEQFF. The CDR3 DNA follows: TGTGCCAGCACCAAAGGGGGGGCTGGCTACAATGAGCAGTTCTTC.

The chain joins TRBV6-2 or TRBV6-3 to TRBJ1-5; tentative D call: TRBD1 (5 bases). The germline gives CDR1 MNHEY, CDR2 SVGEGT. V dropped 5 bases and J dropped 4 bases, with 18 bases sitting between them. This CDR3 comprises 16 residues. The CDR3 reads CASSTTQALGNQPQHF. The CDR3 DNA sequence: TGTGCCAGCAGTACGACACAGGCCCTGGGGAATCAGCCCCAGCATTTT.

The J gene is TRBJ2-3, the V gene TRBV7-2, with TRBD2 matching 9 bases. Trimming at V came to 5 bases and at J to 2 bases, leaving 5 bases not matched to a gene. In germline, CDR1 is SGHTA, CDR2 FQGNSA. The CDR3 is made up of 15 amino acids. CDR3 sequence reads: CASSRGLANTDTQYF. In DNA form, the CDR3 reads TGTGCCAGCAGCCGCGGACTAGCGAACACAGATACGCAGTATTTT.

DNA of the CDR3: TGTGCCAGCCGATCGGACAGGAGTTTCGGGGAGCTGTTTTTT. Its protein is CASRSDRSFGELFF. This sequence joins TRBV7-3 and TRBJ2-2, with TRBD1 matching 7 bases. The junction had 10 bases not matched to a gene; V was cut back by 8 bases and J by 7 bases. The germline CDR1 and CDR2 sequences are SGHTA and FQGTGA. The CDR3 spans 14 residues.

The gene calls are TRBV2 and TRBJ1-2; the D gene is possibly TRBD1 (6 bases). The V and J ends lost 3 bases and 3 bases respectively, with 8 bases between them. The CDR3 contains 13 residues. The germline V gene has CDR1 SNHLY and CDR2 FYNNEI. The CDR3 sequence: CASSDSGDYGYTF. The CDR3 DNA reads TGTGCCAGCAGTGATTCAGGGGACTATGGCTACACCTTC.

There are a few counts of this clone. J is TRBJ1-1 and V is TRBV2; D ambiguous. Germline values: CDR1 SNHLY, CDR2 FYNNEI. Trimming took off 6 bases at V and 0 bases at J, with 14 bases between the two ends. CDR3 size: 15 residues. Written as DNA, the CDR3 is TGTGCCAGCAGGACCGAGGCCGTAATGAACACTGAAGCTTTCTTT. Its protein product is CASRTEAVMNTEAFF.

This clone was detected only a few times. The chain joins TRBV28 to TRBJ1-2; D remains ambiguous. CDR1 MDHEN and CDR2 SYDVKM come from the germline V gene. The V gene lost 2 bases and the J gene lost 4 bases, with 5 bases spanning the gap. This CDR3 is built from 12 residues. The CDR3 reads CASSLTSYGYTF. The CDR3 DNA sequence: TGTGCCAGCAGTTTAACGAGCTATGGCTACACCTTC.

The rearrangement joins TRBV29-1 to TRBJ1-1; D perhaps matches TRBD1 (5 bases). The CDR3 is 13 amino acids. V lost 4 bases and J lost 1, with 10 bases in between. Germline values: CDR1 SQVTM, CDR2 ANQGSEA. The CDR3 DNA follows: TGCAGCGTTGGCTCAGGGTCGAACACTGAAGCTTTCTTT. It yields the protein CSVGSGSNTEAFF.

CDR3: CASSFEAGNTIYF. CDR3 in DNA: TGTGCCAGCAGTTTTGAGGCTGGAAACACCATATATTTT. This chain uses TRBV12-3 or TRBV12-4 with TRBJ1-3; D call uncertain. There are 13 residues in the CDR3. The V end lost 3 bases, the J end lost 2 bases, and 5 bases lay between the germline ends.

V and J are TRBV14 and TRBJ2-2; 14 bases line up with TRBD2. The length of the CDR3 is 20 residues. V was clipped by 1 base and J by 4 bases; unmatched bases: 11. Germline CDR1 reads SGHDN; CDR2 reads FVKESK. CDR3 nucleotide sequence: TGTGCCAGCAGCCAAGTTATACCGGGACTAGCGGGGGTAGGCACCGGGGAGCTGTTTTTT. Protein: CASSQVIPGLAGVGTGELFF.

The chain employs TRBV25-1 and TRBJ2-1; tentatively, D is TRBD2 (6 bases). The germline V gene has CDR1 MGHDK and CDR2 SYGVNS. With 9 bases removed from V and 2 bases from J, the gap between germline ends came to 20 bases. The CDR3 runs 16 residues. The CDR3 region has the DNA TGTGCCAGTGCGGGGTTACAGAGAGGAACCTACAATGAGCAGTTCTTC. Its translation is CASAGLQRGTYNEQFF.

V usage is TRBV5-1 and J usage is TRBJ2-5; perhaps TRBD1 as D (6 bases). The CDR3 extends over 14 amino acids. Trimming pared 4 bases from V and 5 bases from J, leaving 15 bases between. In germline, CDR1 is SGHRS, CDR2 YFSETQ. The CDR3 sequence is CASSADTRGETQYF. Here the CDR3 DNA reads TGCGCCAGCAGCGCGGATACAAGGGGGGAGACCCAGTACTTC. The full variable domain, completed using reference TRBV5-1 and TRBJ2-5, is KAGVTQTPRYLIKTRGQQVTLSCSPISGHRSVSWYQQTPGQGLQFLFEYFSETQRNKGNFPGRFSGRQFSNSRSEMNVSTLELGDSALYLCASSADTRGETQYFGPGTRLLVL.

J is TRBJ2-5 and V is TRBV5-4; 14 bases line up with TRBD2. V shed 2 bases, J shed 1 base, and the junction held 13 bases outside the gene matches. Germline CDR1 SGHNT, CDR2 YYREEE (reference sequence). CDR3 size: 20 residues. DNA for the CDR3: TGTGCCAGCAGCTTTGGGGGACCTCGGACTAGCGGGGGGATCCAAGAGACCCAGTACTTC. This encodes CASSFGGPRTSGGIQETQYF.

The chain carries TRBV29-1 and TRBJ2-1; D is possibly TRBD1 (6 bases). This CDR3 has 12 residues. Trimming took off 6 bases at V and 6 bases at J, with 12 bases between the two ends. CDR1 and CDR2 from the germline V gene are SQVTM and ANQGSEA. The CDR3 nucleotides read TGCAGCGTGCGACAGGCCGTCAATGAGCAGTTCTTC. Its protein product is CSVRQAVNEQFF.

The chain recombines TRBV25-1 with TRBJ2-5, with 11 bases identical to TRBD1. Germline-derived CDR1 and CDR2 are MGHDK and SYGVNS. This CDR3 has 15 residues. V was pared by 4 bases and J by 5 bases, with 6 bases of the junction left unmatched. The CDR3 is CASSAPGTGGETQYF. The CDR3 bases are TGTGCCAGCAGTGCCCCCGGGACAGGGGGGGAGACCCAGTACTTC.